The present TCR beta chain was sequenced within a study of blood T cell repertoires in COVID-19. The Seattle patients joined while their infection was active and were tracked longitudinally afterward. Per the original data handling: Reference gene primer amplification in the assay estimated nucleated cell counts. Assay: immunoSEQ multiplex PCR; the TCRdb copy retains only in-frame clones and omits some. From that table come the V and J calls and clone size; the DNA was used to work out D and trimming. Found here are 55,000 to 65,000 clones, 89% of them singletons; the top ten hold around two fifths. This clonotype originated in a woman in her sixties or seventies with COVID-19, enrolled during active disease. The sequencing input was peripheral blood.

The CDR3 is CASSLQVSRGETQYF. CDR3 nucleotides: TGTGCCAGCAGCTTACAAGTGAGCCGGGGGGAGACCCAGTACTTC. The chain uses TRBV7-2 and TRBJ2-5; a possible D gene is TRBD2 (6 bases). Per the germline V gene, CDR1 is SGHTA and CDR2 is FQGNSA. V was trimmed by 2 bases and J by 5 bases, leaving 15 bases between them. There are 15 residues in the CDR3.